Following are 3 T cell receptor beta chains from one sample sequenced in a study of T cell repertoires in cytomegalovirus infection. One entry per CDR3 protein results from TCRdb running MiXCR on the reads. The sample has 250,000 to 300,000 distinct CDR3 sequences, about 15% seen once. Sequences were obtained from CD8+ T cells from PBMCs. Every receptor here comes from a human donor in good health (CMV status not recorded). Some clones in this sample may be carry-over from other donors' samples.

This clonotype was counted only a few times. The junction and the germline gene differ at one end; a read error may be behind it. The rearrangement joins TRBV7-7 to TRBJ2-1, with 10 bases identical to TRBD1. Germline V gives CDR1 SSHAT, CDR2 FNYEAQ (reference sequence). The CDR3 runs to 17 residues. The CDR3 DNA sequence: TGTGCTAGCAGCCCGGGAACCGGGACAGGGGCTTACAATGAGCAGTTCTTC. Its protein is CASSPGTGTGAYNEQFF.

This clonotype showed up many times. The chain is built from TRBV11-2 and TRBJ2-5; weak D call: TRBD2 (6 bases). V was shortened by 4 bases and J by 0 bases, with 12 bases between the two germline ends. The germline V gene has CDR1 SGHAT and CDR2 FQNNGV. The CDR3 runs 15 residues. CDR3 DNA: TGTGCCAGCAGCTCGCTACGGGGGTACCAAGAGACCCAGTACTTC. Its protein product is CASSSLRGYQETQYF. The full variable domain, completed using reference TRBV11-2 and TRBJ2-5, is EAGVAQSPRYKIIEKRQSVAFWCNPISGHATLYWYQQILGQGPKLLIQFQNNGVVDDSQLPKDRFSAERLKGVDSTLKIQPAKLEDSAVYLCASSSLRGYQETQYFGPGTRLLVL.

This clonotype occurred many times. This chain uses TRBV7-9 with TRBJ2-7; D uncertain. Trimming took off 5 bases at V and 4 bases at J, with 9 bases between the two ends. The CDR3 contains 12 residues. The germline V gene encodes CDR1 SEHNR and CDR2 FQNEAQ (reference sequence). The CDR3 loop is CASSPQAYEQYF. CDR3 nucleotides: TGTGCCAGCAGCCCCCAAGCTTACGAGCAGTACTTC.